The rows below give T cell receptor beta chains drawn from one sample of a study of blood T cell repertoires in COVID-19. The method was immunoSEQ multiplex PCR; TCRdb's version includes in-frame clones alone and lacks a portion of them. The sample lists some 490,000 clones, about 88% occurring once. The specimen sequenced was PBMCs or T cells enriched from blood (not recorded which). These receptor sequences come from a woman aged 60-75 years who had recovered from COVID-19. CDR3s leave out the opening cysteine and the closing phenylalanine or tryptophan. Only some rows state a clone size, as once, few, many or a class for expanded clones.

.	TRBV7-9	TRBJ2-1	ASSPNTGSGKQF
.	TRBV24-1	TRBJ2-1	ATSDNPRGDEQF
.	TRBV27	TRBJ1-5	ASRPTGYSNQPQH
.	TRBV9	TRBJ1-5	ASSPQGFRPQH
.	TRBV5-1	TRBJ2-5	ASSFGLGGEETQY
.	TRBV29-1	TRBJ2-1	SVEGQGASEQF
.	TRBV9	TRBJ1-2	ASSARDRLYGYT
.	TRBV21-1	TRBJ2-2	ASTRREGNTGELF
once	TRBV7-2	TRBJ2-5	ASSSLSGTQY
.	TRBV4-1	TRBJ1-2	ASSQMSGAAYGYT
.	TRBV28	TRBJ1-2	ATPTVGGPNYGYT
.	TRBV4-2	TRBJ1-4	ASSQGGWEKLF
.	TRBV15	TRBJ2-1	ATSRAGGSYNEQF
.	TRBV2	TRBJ2-3	ASSKGLAPTDTQY
.	TRBV11-3	TRBJ1-1	ASSRGGWTEAF
.	TRBV19	TRBJ1-3	ASSAGSDSGNTIY
.	TRBV6-5	TRBJ1-2	ASSYGQGLNYGYT
.	TRBV4-1	TRBJ2-1	ASSQDRVGRASGGDYNEQF
once	TRBV10-3	TRBJ1-6	APKGTPSSYNSPLH
.	TRBV5-4	TRBJ2-3	ASSPSGGRTDTQY
.	TRBV3-1/TRBV3-2	TRBJ2-3	ASSNQGDADTQY
.	TRBV27	TRBJ2-3	ASSLGGRASTDTQY
.	TRBV4-1	TRBJ2-6	ASSPPGYAGANVLT
.	TRBV19	TRBJ1-3	ASSPTASGNTIY
.	TRBV6-4	TRBJ1-1	ASSGQSETEAF